The sequence of this TCR beta chain was determined in a study of cytomegalovirus exposure and HLA in healthy donors. Notes on the study in general: A highly shared variant cluster was judged a likely technical artifact.

Each donor's status was that of a healthy bone marrow donor. A multiplex PCR was run with 60 Vbeta primers and 13 Jbeta primers. Data came from immunoSEQ multiplex PCR; TCRdb stores just in-frame clones and leaves some out. The sample has about 110,000 clones, and its top ten clones hold around 3.6%. As for this clone: Antigen unknown.

There are 12 residues in the CDR3. Germline CDR1 reads MNHEY; CDR2 reads SVGAGI. Between the trimmed V and J ends, which lost 6 bases and 5 bases, there was a span of 9 bases. Input material: PBMCs. The sequence came from a man between 18 and 35 years old in good health and CMV-seronegative. The gene calls are TRBV6-5 and TRBJ2-3; unclear D gene. Here the CDR3 DNA reads TGTGCCAGCAGCCCTGCGAGAGATACGCAGTATTTT. Amino acids: CASSPARDTQYF.